Following are 30 T cell receptor beta chains from one sample sequenced in a study of a mutant IDH1 vaccine in newly diagnosed glioma. Their cognate antigens are unknown. Some clones are missing from TCRdb's copy, which holds only in-frame ones; the method was immunoSEQ multiplex PCR. Found here are 100,000 to 120,000 clones, approximately 87% of them singletons; the top ten hold 0.6% to 0.7%. Time point: week 11, during vaccination. Every vaccination contained 300 ug of the mutant IDH1 20-mer peptide and was paired with topical imiquimod. Sequences were derived from PBMCs, sampled from a glioma patient whose treatment included an IDH1 peptide vaccine. The receptors come from a woman between 45 and 65 years old with glioma.

The rearrangement uses TRBV27 and TRBJ2-1; TRBD2 might be the D (6 bases). The CDR3 is made up of 14 amino acids. Germline values: CDR1 MNHEY, CDR2 SMNVEV (reference sequence). Trimming cost V 5 bases and J 5 bases, with 13 bases left between them. The CDR3 region is CASSPGVEDNEQFF. CDR3 DNA sequence: TGTGCCAGCAGTCCGGGAGTGGAGGACAATGAGCAGTTCTTC.

In the case of this clone: The identical CDR3 is also encoded by other nucleotide sequences in the sample. This sequence joins TRBV5-1 and TRBJ2-5; D is undetermined. Germline CDR1 is SGHRS and CDR2 is YFSETQ. Trimming shortened V by 0 bases and J by 3 bases, and 6 bases separated the two germline ends. The CDR3 covers 13 residues. CDR3 sequence reads: CASSLEGEETQYF. The DNA of the CDR3 is TGCGCCAGCAGCTTGGAAGGCGAAGAGACCCAGTACTTC. Complete variable domain (other parts from reference TRBV5-1 and TRBJ2-5): KAGVTQTPRYLIKTRGQQVTLSCSPISGHRSVSWYQQTPGQGLQFLFEYFSETQRNKGNFPGRFSGRQFSNSRSEMNVSTLELGDSALYLCASSLEGEETQYFGPGTRLLVL.

This clone was seen only a few times. The chain is built from TRBV11-1 and TRBJ2-1, with a weak D call TRBD2 (5 bases). There are 16 residues in the CDR3. Looked up from germline, CDR1 is SGHAT and CDR2 is FQDESV (reference sequence). Deletions cut 1 base from V and 1 base from J, with 11 bases between. CDR3 DNA sequence: TGTGCCAGCAGCTTAGTAGTAGCGTCGTCCTACAATGAGCAGTTCTTC. Protein: CASSLVVASSYNEQFF.

V usage is TRBV5-1 and J usage is TRBJ2-3; 12 bases are shared with TRBD2. Trimming cost V 3 bases and J 2 bases; bases outside gene matches: 4. The CDR3 consists of 16 residues. CDR1 is SGHRS and CDR2 is YFSETQ in the germline V gene. CDR3 bases: TGCGCCAGCAGCTCCCTAGCGGGAGGGCCCACAGATACGCAGTATTTT. Translated, it gives CASSSLAGGPTDTQYF.

The chain combines TRBV28 with TRBJ2-7, with D possibly TRBD2 on 6 matching bases. CDR3 length: 13 amino acids. Germline V CDR1 and CDR2: MDHEN, SYDVKM. Trimming removed 8 bases at V and 0 bases at J, with 11 bases between. CDR3 nucleotides: TGTGCCAGCCTCACCGGGGGCTCCTACGAGCAGTACTTC. Amino acids: CASLTGGSYEQYF.

CDR3 amino acids: CASGTDRQYGYTF. In DNA, the CDR3 is TGCGCCAGCGGGACGGACAGGCAGTATGGCTACACCTTC. The V call is TRBV5-1, the J call TRBJ1-2; the match to TRBD1 covers 7 bases. After removal of 7 bases from V and 5 bases from J, the junction contained 8 bases not matched to a gene. Germline-derived CDR1 and CDR2 are SGHRS and YFSETQ. The CDR3 is made up of 13 amino acids.

This clone came up once. The chain uses TRBV10-3 and TRBJ2-5; a weak D match, TRBD2 (6 bases). CDR1 is ENHRY, CDR2 SYGVKD, per germline. V lost 10 bases to trimming and J lost 5 bases, with 11 bases between them. The CDR3 covers 11 residues. CDR3 sequence: CATREWETQYF. In nucleotides, the CDR3 is TGTGCCACACGGGAGTGGGAGACCCAGTACTTC.

This chain links TRBV6-6 with TRBJ1-3; TRBD1 might be the D (6 bases). The CDR3 consists of 14 residues. In germline, CDR1 is MNHNY, CDR2 SVGAGI (reference sequence). V shed 6 bases and J shed 2 bases, with 11 bases lying between them. The CDR3 nucleotides read TGTGCCAGCAGGGAACAGGGCCCTGGAAACACCATATATTTT. Protein product: CASREQGPGNTIYF.

The chain combines TRBV7-6 with TRBJ1-5; 9 bases are a match to TRBD1. Germline assignment: CDR1 SGHVS and CDR2 FNYEAQ. J gave up 7 bases and V 5 bases, and 6 bases lay outside the gene matches. The CDR3 runs to 14 residues. Written as DNA, the CDR3 is TGTGCCAGCAGCCAGGGACAGGGAGGGCAGCCCCAGCATTTT. This encodes CASSQGQGGQPQHF.

This clone was seen a few times. The chain couples TRBV11-2 to TRBJ2-7; a possible D gene is TRBD1 (7 bases). Trimming stripped 3 bases from V and 4 bases from J, with 19 bases between. Germline V gene data show CDR1 as SGHAT and CDR2 as FQNNGV. This CDR3 is built from 16 residues. The CDR3 DNA sequence: TGTGCCAGCAGCTTCTCAGCCTCGGAGGGGGCTTACGAGCAGTACTTC. Its protein is CASSFSASEGAYEQYF.

The chain joins TRBV7-6 to TRBJ1-6, with D possibly matching TRBD1 (6 bases). The CDR3 contains 16 residues. Germline CDR1 SGHVS, CDR2 FNYEAQ. The V and J ends lost 5 bases and 4 bases respectively, with 15 bases between them. CDR3 amino acids: CASSLEGGAYNSPLHF. CDR3 nucleotide sequence: TGTGCCAGCAGCCTAGAAGGGGGAGCTTATAATTCACCCCTCCACTTT. Looking up the rest from reference TRBV7-6 and TRBJ1-6 gives the full variable domain: GAGVSQSPRYKVTKRGQDVALRCDPISGHVSLYWYRQALGQGPEFLTYFNYEAQQDKSGLPNDRFSAERPEGSISTLTIQRTEQRDSAMYRCASSLEGGAYNSPLHFGNGTRLTVT.

This rearrangement joins TRBV9 to TRBJ2-1; D might be TRBD2 (5 bases). Deletions cut 4 bases from V and 0 bases from J, with 11 bases between. This CDR3 is 15 amino acids long. The germline V gene has CDR1 SGDLS and CDR2 YYNGEE. The DNA of the CDR3 is TGTGCCAGCAGCAAAGCGGACGACTCCTACAATGAGCAGTTCTTC. Protein product: CASSKADDSYNEQFF.

This chain uses TRBV30 with TRBJ1-2, with D hard to call. Germline V lookup: CDR1 GTSNPN, CDR2 SVGIG (reference sequence). This CDR3 spans 14 amino acids. Deletions cut 0 bases from V and 4 bases from J, with 12 bases between. CDR3 loop: CAWSVWRRSYGYTF. The CDR3 DNA is TGTGCCTGGAGTGTATGGAGAAGAAGCTATGGCTACACCTTC.

The V and J genes are TRBV23-1 and TRBJ2-1; 9 nucleotides line up with TRBD2. TRBV23-1 is marked as an open reading frame, function uncertain. The CDR3 is made up of 16 amino acids. Losses at the gene ends were 4 bases for V and 6 bases for J; bases not matched to a gene: 10. CDR3 residues: CASSLFSGSTINEQFF. The CDR3 DNA reads TGCGCCAGCAGTCTCTTTAGCGGGAGCACCATCAATGAGCAGTTCTTC.

The chain has TRBV7-9 and TRBJ1-1, with D perhaps matching TRBD1 (5 bases). Trimming took off 6 bases at V and 2 bases at J, with 10 bases between the two ends. Germline V gives CDR1 SEHNR, CDR2 FQNEAQ (reference sequence). This CDR3 has 13 residues. CDR3 nucleotide sequence: TGTGCCAGCAGAGGCGGGGGAAACACTGAAGCTTTCTTT. It translates to CASRGGGNTEAFF.

The rearrangement uses TRBV9 and TRBJ1-2, with TRBD1 as a possible D gene (5 bases). The CDR3 covers 13 residues. V shed 0 bases and J shed 5 bases, with 8 bases lying between them. The V gene's germline CDR1 is SGDLS and CDR2 YYNGEE. Here the CDR3 DNA reads TGTGCCAGCAGCGTAGATCAGGGTTATGGCTACACCTTC. This sequence encodes CASSVDQGYGYTF. Together with reference TRBV9 and TRBJ1-2, the CDR3 gives the full variable domain: DSGVTQTPKHLITATGQRVTLRCSPRSGDLSVYWYQQSLDQGLQFLIQYYNGEERAKGNILERFSAQQFPDLHSELNLSSLELGDSALYFCASSVDQGYGYTFGSGTRLTVV.

The chain couples TRBV28 to TRBJ2-5, with a weak D call TRBD2 (5 bases). The J call may be mistaken, given a closer DNA end match to TRBJ2-7. This CDR3 has 13 amino acids. Germline-derived CDR1 and CDR2 are MDHEN and SYDVKM. CDR3 sequence reads: CASSFGGGYEQYF. The DNA for the CDR3 is TGTGCCAGCAGTTTCGGAGGCGGCTACGAGCAGTACTTC.

The rearrangement links TRBV2 to TRBJ2-7; 10 nucleotides agree with TRBD2. V trimming: 6 bases; J trimming: 6 bases; junction bases outside the gene matches: 5. Germline V gene sequence: CDR1 SNHLY, CDR2 FYNNEI. This CDR3 is 13 amino acids long. CDR3 sequence (DNA): TGTGCCAGCAGCGAACTAGCGGGGTTCGAGCAGTACTTC. As protein: CASSELAGFEQYF.

The gene calls are TRBV5-1 and TRBJ2-1; TRBD1 matches 9 bases. The CDR3 totals 16 residues. The germline V gene encodes CDR1 SGHRS and CDR2 YFSETQ. The V segment lost 9 bases and the J segment 7 bases; nucleotides outside the gene matches: 17. The CDR3 DNA follows: TGCGCCACCTCCCTCCGACAGGGGGGAGGTGATAATGAGCAGTTCTTC. Translating it yields CATSLRQGGGDNEQFF.

The genes are TRBV5-1 and TRBJ1-2; 8 bases fit TRBD1. CDR1 and CDR2 from the germline V gene are SGHRS and YFSETQ. Trimming removed 5 bases from V and 8 bases from J; junction bases left unmatched: 11. The CDR3 consists of 14 residues. This CDR3 reads CASRGQELPSGYTF. The CDR3 DNA sequence: TGCGCCAGCAGGGGACAGGAACTACCTTCCGGCTACACCTTC.

The rearrangement joins TRBV15 to TRBJ1-2, with 8 positions matching TRBD1. The V gene end was trimmed by 1 base and the J gene end by 7 bases; junction bases not matched to a gene: 8. This CDR3 region has 15 residues. Germline lookup yields CDR1 LNHNV and CDR2 YYDKDF (reference sequence). The CDR3 DNA sequence: TGTGCCACCAGCAGAGGGGGACAGGCCGGGCGTGGCTACACCTTC. Protein: CATSRGGQAGRGYTF.

This chain joins TRBV27 and TRBJ2-5, with D tentatively TRBD2 (7 bases). The CDR3 spans 14 residues. V was shortened by 9 bases and J by 5 bases, with 19 bases between the two germline ends. In germline, CDR1 is MNHEY, CDR2 SMNVEV (reference sequence). The CDR3, as DNA: TGTGCCAGTAGTCCGAGGGGGGGCTACGAGACCCAGTACTTC. Its protein product is CASSPRGGYETQYF.

V gene TRBV27 combines with J gene TRBJ1-5, with D unclear. Trimming shortened V by 3 bases and J by 5 bases, and 17 bases separated the two germline ends. CDR3 length: 16 residues. Looked up from germline, CDR1 is MNHEY and CDR2 is SMNVEV (reference sequence). Written as DNA, the CDR3 is TGTGCCAGCAGTTTGTCCCCGGGCAGGCCCGATCAGCCCCAGCATTTT. The encoded protein is CASSLSPGRPDQPQHF.

The CDR3 sequence: CASKDGRRQYF. The CDR3 DNA reads as TGTGCCAGTAAGGACGGCCGGCGGCAGTACTTC. The chain couples TRBV19 to TRBJ2-7; no clear D. This CDR3 is built from 11 residues. The V gene's germline CDR1 is LNHDA and CDR2 SQIVND (reference sequence). V dropped 7 bases and J dropped 9 bases, with 13 bases sitting between them.

The chain joins TRBV7-6 to TRBJ2-1, with 8 bases fitting TRBD2. The ends lost 5 bases at V and 6 bases at J; junction bases unmatched: 6. Germline CDR1 and CDR2: SGHVS and FNYEAQ. CDR3 length: 14 residues. The CDR3 loop reads CASSPYRGGNEQFF. The DNA of the CDR3 is TGTGCCAGCAGCCCGTACCGGGGGGGCAATGAGCAGTTCTTC.

The gene calls are TRBV28 and TRBJ1-5; D is perhaps TRBD1 (6 bases). V lost 6 bases, J lost 4 bases, and 19 bases lay in between. This CDR3 has 16 residues. Germline-derived CDR1 and CDR2 are MDHEN and SYDVKM. The CDR3 bases are TGTGCCAGCAGATTTGGAAGGACAGAGTTAAATCAGCCCCAGCATTTT. The encoded protein is CASRFGRTELNQPQHF. The full variable domain, with the rest looked up from reference TRBV28 and TRBJ1-5, is DVKVTQSSRYLVKRTGEKVFLECVQDMDHENMFWYRQDPGLGLRLIYFSYDVKMKEKGDIPEGYSVSREKKERFSLILESASTNQTSMYLCASRFGRTELNQPQHFGDGTRLSIL.

The chain employs TRBV7-6 and TRBJ1-5, with D unclear. This CDR3 comprises 16 residues. The germline gives CDR1 SGHVS, CDR2 FNYEAQ. V dropped 3 bases and J dropped 0 bases, with 12 bases sitting between them. CDR3 sequence: CASSLGQANSNQPQHF. The DNA of the CDR3 is TGTGCCAGCAGCTTGGGCCAGGCGAATAGCAATCAGCCCCAGCATTTT.

The V and J genes are TRBV10-3 and TRBJ2-3; no reliable D call. There are 12 residues in the CDR3. Germline CDR1 and CDR2: ENHRY and SYGVKD. Trimming stripped 5 bases from V and 0 bases from J, with 3 bases between. The CDR3 sequence is CAISSSTDTQYF. The CDR3 coding sequence is TGTGCCATCAGTTCTAGCACAGATACGCAGTATTTT.

The chain couples TRBV5-4 to TRBJ1-2; tentatively, D is TRBD1 (6 bases). Germline V gives CDR1 SGHNT, CDR2 YYREEE (reference sequence). Between the trimmed V and J ends, which lost 2 bases and 8 bases, there was a span of 13 bases. This CDR3 spans 13 amino acids. The DNA for the CDR3 is TGTGCCAGCAGCTTACGGGGGGCGGGCGGCTACACCTTC. The encoded protein is CASSLRGAGGYTF.

The CDR3 bases are TGTGCCAGCAGCGTACGACTAGCGGGAGGGCCTTACACCGGGGAGCTGTTTTTT. The encoded protein is CASSVRLAGGPYTGELFF. The chain couples TRBV9 to TRBJ2-2; TRBD2 matches 14 bases. Germline V gives CDR1 SGDLS, CDR2 YYNGEE. CDR3 length equals 18 residues. V was pared by 1 base and J by 3 bases, with 5 bases of the junction left unmatched.